The TCR beta chain under discussion was sequenced for a study of blood T cell repertoires in COVID-19. Study-wide background: Acute and convalescent COVID-19 specimens originated in the United States, Italy and Spain.

In the original analysis: Reference gene primer amplification gave estimated nucleated cell counts. The repertoire was sequenced with immunoSEQ multiplex PCR; TCRdb's copy has only in-frame clones and lacks some. V and J calls and clone size are copied from that table; D and trimming were computed from the DNA. The data contain some 240,000 clones, around 81% of them singletons. Sequenced: peripheral blood. This clonotype originated in a human donor in a cohort sampled during active COVID-19.

For the CDR3, the DNA is TGTGCCAGCAGTGGGCGTGGCAGTGGGAATCAGCCCCAGCATTTT. Encoded protein: CASSGRGSGNQPQHF. J is TRBJ1-5 and V is TRBV6-2 or TRBV6-3; no definite D call. The CDR3 extends over 15 amino acids. The germline V and J ends were trimmed by 5 bases and 4 bases, with 15 bases remaining between them. Germline loops: CDR1 MNHEY, CDR2 SVGEGT.